The 18 T cell receptor beta chains below were found in one sample sequenced in a study of CD8 T cells in Susac syndrome. Random hexamers were used to reverse transcribe an amount of roughly 0.45 to 1 ug RNA. TCRdb recomputed calls from the immunoSEQ multiplex PCR reads with MiXCR, one row per CDR3 protein. The sample includes around 130,000 distinct CDR3 sequences, about 90% of them seen just once. The sample was CD8+ T cells from PBMCs. These receptors were collected from a human donor with multiple sclerosis.

This clonotype was seen only once. The chain carries TRBV30 and TRBJ2-1; no firm D call. The CDR3 consists of 12 residues. The V end lost 0 bases, the J end lost 8 bases, and 8 bases lay between the germline ends. CDR1 and CDR2 (germline): GTSNPN, SVGIG (reference sequence). CDR3 DNA: TGTGCCTGGAGTGTTAGTAACGATGAGCAGTTCTTC. It is translated as CAWSVSNDEQFF.

V is TRBV10-3 and J is TRBJ1-1; the match to TRBD1 covers 8 bases. The CDR3 consists of 14 residues. V lost 2 bases, J lost 5 bases, and 4 bases stayed unmatched. Germline V gives CDR1 ENHRY, CDR2 SYGVKD. The CDR3 region has the DNA TGTGCCATCAGTGAGGGGACAGGTGAAACTGAAGCTTTCTTT. Its protein is CAISEGTGETEAFF.

The chain employs TRBV30 and TRBJ2-4, with D perhaps matching TRBD1 (6 bases). The germline V and J ends were trimmed by 0 bases and 8 bases, with 14 bases remaining between them. CDR3 length: 14 residues. The germline CDR1 and CDR2 sequences are GTSNPN and SVGIG (reference sequence). The CDR3 loop is CAWSVGTSLDIQYF. Written as DNA, the CDR3 is TGTGCCTGGAGTGTAGGGACATCGTTGGACATTCAGTACTTC.

J is TRBJ2-1 and V is TRBV6-5; 15 bases match TRBD2. V lost 0 bases to trimming and J lost 9 bases; unmatched junction nucleotides: 6. This CDR3 is 17 amino acids long. CDR1 and CDR2 (germline): MNHEY, SVGAGI. CDR3 nucleotide sequence: TGTGCCAGCAGTTACTCTGGAGGGACTAGCGGGAGGAGTGAGCAGTTCTTC. It yields the protein CASSYSGGTSGRSEQFF.

The rearrangement joins TRBV20-1 to TRBJ2-1, with unresolved D. V was shortened by 0 bases and J by 7 bases, with 4 bases between the two germline ends. Germline-derived CDR1 and CDR2 are DFQATT and SNEGSKA (reference sequence). There are 11 residues in the CDR3. This chain's CDR3 is CSARDGNEQFF. The CDR3 nucleotides read TGCAGTGCTAGAGATGGAAATGAGCAGTTCTTC.

This chain uses TRBV5-1 with TRBJ1-4; D call uncertain. Trimming left V 1 base short and J 0 bases short, with 10 bases between. Germline lookup yields CDR1 SGHRS and CDR2 YFSETQ. This CDR3 comprises 16 residues. In nucleotides, the CDR3 is TGCGCCAGCAGCTTGAGGCCAGTTGCAACTAATGAAAAACTGTTTTTT. The encoded protein is CASSLRPVATNEKLFF.

This clonotype was found once. The rearrangement uses TRBV5-6 and TRBJ1-2, with D uncertain. Trimming removed 0 bases at V and 4 bases at J, with 7 bases between. CDR1 and CDR2 from the germline V gene are SGHDT and YYEEEE. The CDR3 is 13 residues long. CDR3 sequence (DNA): TGTGCCAGCAGCTTGGGCCGGCCCTATGGCTACACCTTC. This sequence encodes CASSLGRPYGYTF.

The chain employs TRBV3-1 and TRBJ1-2; D gene uncertain. V lost 4 bases and J 8 bases, leaving 17 bases between the germline ends. The CDR3 totals 14 residues. Looked up from germline, CDR1 is LGHDT and CDR2 is YNNKEL (reference sequence). The CDR3 protein is CASSPTPLKDGYTF. In DNA, the CDR3 is TGTGCCAGCAGCCCGACCCCGTTGAAGGACGGCTACACCTTC.

CDR3 coding DNA: TGTGCCAGCAGCTTCAGTGTACAGGGCCCCTACGAGCAGTACTTC. It codes for CASSFSVQGPYEQYF. This sequence joins TRBV13 and TRBJ2-7; D may be TRBD1 (6 bases). Germline V CDR1 and CDR2: PRHDT, FYEKMQ (reference sequence). CDR3 size: 15 residues. Trimming took off 3 bases at V and 2 bases at J, with 14 bases between the two ends. The full variable domain, rest sourced from reference TRBV13 and TRBJ2-7, is AAGVIQSPRHLIKEKRETATLKCYPIPRHDTVYWYQQGPGQDPQFLISFYEKMQSDKGSIPDRFSAQQFSDYHSELNMSSLELGDSALYFCASSFSVQGPYEQYFGPGTRLTVT.

The chain combines TRBV11-2 with TRBJ2-1; 8 bases map to TRBD2. This CDR3 has 18 residues. The junction had 8 bases not matched to a gene; V was cut back by 1 base and J by 0 bases. Germline-derived CDR1 and CDR2 are SGHAT and FQNNGV. The CDR3, as DNA: TGTGCCAGCAGCTTAGTTGGGGGTGCGGGAGGCTCCTACAATGAGCAGTTCTTC. The encoded protein is CASSLVGGAGGSYNEQFF.

Concerning this clonotype: A read error may produce the germline difference seen at one junction end. The J gene is TRBJ2-5, the V gene TRBV2, with 8 bases that match TRBD1. Germline assignment: CDR1 SNHLY and CDR2 FYNNEI. The CDR3 extends over 15 amino acids. This CDR3 is CASSEWETGEEIQYF. CDR3 coding DNA: TGTGCCAGCAGTGAATGGGAGACAGGGGAAGAGATCCAGTACTTC.

This chain connects TRBV18 to TRBJ2-1; no firm D call. The V gene's germline CDR1 is KGHSH and CDR2 LQKENI. V dropped 1 base and J dropped 5 bases, with 15 bases sitting between them. The length of the CDR3 is 16 residues. The CDR3 sequence is CASSPQIERKNNEQFF. CDR3 sequence (DNA): TGTGCCAGCTCACCACAGATCGAGAGGAAGAACAATGAGCAGTTCTTC.

The chain employs TRBV7-9 and TRBJ2-7; D tentatively fits TRBD1 or TRBD2 (5 bases each). Deletions cut 4 bases from V and 2 bases from J, with 15 bases between. CDR1 and CDR2 (germline): SEHNR, FQNEAQ (reference sequence). The CDR3 contains 15 residues. Written as DNA, the CDR3 is TGTGCCAGCAGCTCGACAGAGGGTAATACCTACGAGCAGTACTTC. It is translated as CASSSTEGNTYEQYF.

The V gene is TRBV19, the J gene TRBJ2-7, with TRBD1 matching 7 bases. The CDR3 sequence is 16 residues long. After removal of 5 bases from V and 0 bases from J, the junction contained 10 bases not matched to a gene. Germline CDR1 is LNHDA and CDR2 is SQIVND (reference sequence). The DNA for the CDR3 is TGTGCCAGTAGTCCCCGGACAGGACCGATCTCCTACGAGCAGTACTTC. It is translated as CASSPRTGPISYEQYF. Drawing the rest from reference TRBV19 and TRBJ2-7, the complete variable domain is DGGITQSPKYLFRKEGQNVTLSCEQNLNHDAMYWYRQDPGQGLRLIYYSQIVNDFQKGDIAEGYSVSREKKESFPLTVTSAQKNPTAFYLCASSPRTGPISYEQYFGPGTRLTVT.

The V call is TRBV7-8, the J call TRBJ2-1; 11 bases fit TRBD1. CDR1 and CDR2 (germline): SGHVS, FQNEAQ. The CDR3 is 15 amino acids. J was trimmed by 4 bases and V by 4 bases; bases with no gene match: 3. The CDR3 loop is CASSSDRGLYNEQFF. The CDR3 coding sequence is TGTGCCAGCAGCTCGGACAGGGGGCTGTACAATGAGCAGTTCTTC.

The chain employs TRBV4-1 and TRBJ2-3; 10 bases align to TRBD1. Per the germline V gene, CDR1 is MGHRA and CDR2 is YSYEKL. There are 15 residues in the CDR3. Losses at the gene ends were 3 bases for V and 5 bases for J; bases not matched to a gene: 5. Here the CDR3 reads CASSQGTGVIDTQYF. In nucleotides, the CDR3 is TGCGCCAGCAGCCAGGGGACAGGGGTAATAGATACGCAGTATTTT.

J is TRBJ1-1 and V is TRBV6-5; D unresolved. Trimming removed 4 bases at V and 0 bases at J, with 12 bases between. CDR1 MNHEY and CDR2 SVGAGI come from the germline V gene. There are 15 residues in the CDR3. CDR3: CASSSDLFMNTEAFF. The DNA for the CDR3 is TGTGCCAGCAGTTCGGACCTATTCATGAACACTGAAGCTTTCTTT.

The chain joins TRBV27 to TRBJ2-1, with D perhaps given as TRBD1 or TRBD2 (5 bases each). Germline V CDR1 and CDR2: MNHEY, SMNVEV (reference sequence). Trimming stripped 2 bases from V and 7 bases from J, with 12 bases between. This CDR3 contains 14 residues. The CDR3 DNA reads TGTGCCAGCAGTTTAACGGGGACGGGGAATGAGCAGTTCTTC. Its translation is CASSLTGTGNEQFF.